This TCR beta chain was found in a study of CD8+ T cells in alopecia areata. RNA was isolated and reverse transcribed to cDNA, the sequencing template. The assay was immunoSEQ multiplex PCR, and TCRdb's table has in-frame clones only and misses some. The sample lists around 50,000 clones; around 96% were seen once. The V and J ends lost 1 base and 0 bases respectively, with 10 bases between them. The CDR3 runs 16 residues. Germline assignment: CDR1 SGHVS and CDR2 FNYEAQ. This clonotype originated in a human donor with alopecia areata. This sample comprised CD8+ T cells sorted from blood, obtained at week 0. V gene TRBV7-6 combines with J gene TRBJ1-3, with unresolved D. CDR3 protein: CASSLEPGSSGNTIYF. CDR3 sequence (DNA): TGTGCCAGCAGCTTAGAGCCCGGGTCCTCTGGAAACACCATATATTTT. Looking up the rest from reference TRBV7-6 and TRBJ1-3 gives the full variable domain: GAGVSQSPRYKVTKRGQDVALRCDPISGHVSLYWYRQALGQGPEFLTYFNYEAQQDKSGLPNDRFSAERPEGSISTLTIQRTEQRDSAMYRCASSLEPGSSGNTIYFGEGSWLTVV.